The source of this T cell receptor beta chain is a study of shared clonotypes between healthy human individuals. Overall study: Every donor yielded three CD4 naive, three CD4 memory, two CD8 naive and one CD8 memory plate.

Broader study findings: Clonotypes shared by all four donors outscored non-shared clonotypes in generation probability. Only blood underwent sampling, and tissue repertoires likely differ.

The repertoire was sequenced with immunoSEQ multiplex PCR; TCRdb's copy has only in-frame clones and lacks some. The table lists 1.5 million to 2.5 million clones, approximately 95% of them singletons, with less than 1.5% in the top ten. In germline, CDR1 is SGDLS, CDR2 YYNGEE. The CDR3 has 13 residues. The V gene lost 3 bases and the J gene lost 4 bases, with 10 bases spanning the gap. Comment on this clone: Its target is unknown.

Cells designated naive CD8 were CD45RO-negative and were positively selected for CCR7, with terminally differentiated effector memory CD45RA+ cells excluded. Nashville, Tennessee was home to all donors, each a Caucasian adult. The clonotype was recovered from a man between 18 and 35 years old in good health. V is TRBV9 and J is TRBJ1-2; D might be TRBD1 (6 bases). Input material: naive CD8+ T cells sorted from blood. The CDR3 here is CASSAGESYGYTF. The CDR3 DNA sequence: TGTGCCAGCAGCGCAGGGGAGTCCTATGGCTACACCTTC.